What follows are 21 T cell receptor beta chains derived from one specimen sequenced in a study of T cell responses to AZD1222 COVID-19 vaccine. Assay: immunoSEQ multiplex PCR; the TCRdb copy retains only in-frame clones and omits some. The sample carries some 180,000 clones, approximately 92% recorded once. The sequenced sample was peripheral blood, obtained 28 days after the second dose of the MenACWY control vaccine. The source is an adult who received the MenACWY meningococcal vaccine as a control.

The V call is TRBV6-6, the J call TRBJ1-3; possibly TRBD1 for D (6 bases). Germline CDR1 reads MNHNY; CDR2 reads SVGAGI (reference sequence). The CDR3 sequence is 16 residues long. Trimming left V 0 bases short and J 4 bases short, with 13 bases between. CDR3 in amino acids: CASSYSSGTQGNTIYF. The CDR3 DNA sequence: TGTGCCAGCAGTTACTCGAGCGGGACACAGGGAAACACCATATATTTT.

CDR3 bases: TGTGCCAGCAGTGAATGGTTGAACACTGAAGCTTTCTTT. It translates to CASSEWLNTEAFF. V and J are TRBV2 and TRBJ1-1; D not resolved. The germline V gene has CDR1 SNHLY and CDR2 FYNNEI. The CDR3 extends over 13 amino acids. Trimming left V 2 bases short and J 0 bases short, with 4 bases between.

This clone has a handful of counts. V gene TRBV4-3 combines with J gene TRBJ1-2; D is uncertain. From germline, CDR1 is LGHNA and CDR2 YSLEER. V lost 1 base to trimming and J lost 4 bases, with 10 bases between them. This CDR3 contains 14 residues. DNA of the CDR3: TGCGCCAGCAGCCAAGGTAGCGACGGCTATGGCTACACCTTC. Its protein is CASSQGSDGYGYTF.

The chain couples TRBV7-9 to TRBJ1-3; D is ambiguous. The CDR3 runs 17 residues. From germline, CDR1 is SEHNR and CDR2 FQNEAQ (reference sequence). V was shortened by 3 bases and J by 0 bases, with 15 bases between the two germline ends. The CDR3 protein is CASSFWRASPSGNTIYF. Written as DNA, the CDR3 is TGTGCCAGCAGCTTTTGGAGGGCGTCTCCCTCTGGAAACACCATATATTTT.

This clone was counted once. The genes are TRBV12-3 or TRBV12-4 and TRBJ1-1; D is unclear. The CDR3 length is 13 residues. Trimming removed 3 bases at V and 3 bases at J, with 8 bases between. CDR3 bases: TGTGCCAGCAGTTTGACTGGGTACACTGAAGCTTTCTTT. Translated, it gives CASSLTGYTEAFF.

This clone was found many times. This chain connects TRBV2 to TRBJ1-5, with D possibly TRBD1 on 6 matching bases. Germline V gene sequence: CDR1 SNHLY, CDR2 FYNNEI. V gave up 6 bases and J gave up 6 bases, with 24 bases separating them. This CDR3 has 17 residues. Here the CDR3 DNA reads TGTGCCAGCAGCGGGAGGGTGGACAGCCCAAAATTTCAGCCCCAGCATTTT. This sequence encodes CASSGRVDSPKFQPQHF.

The V call is TRBV30, the J call TRBJ2-7, with D tentatively TRBD2 (6 bases). Germline assignment: CDR1 GTSNPN and CDR2 SVGIG (reference sequence). The CDR3 is made up of 15 amino acids. Trimming pared 2 bases from V and 3 bases from J, leaving 17 bases between. The DNA for the CDR3 is TGTGCCTGGAGTCCATTAGCGGTATCCCGCTACGAGCAGTACTTC. Amino acid sequence: CAWSPLAVSRYEQYF.

This chain uses TRBV19 with TRBJ1-1, with 7 bases matching TRBD1. Germline loops: CDR1 LNHDA, CDR2 SQIVND (reference sequence). The CDR3 sequence is 16 residues long. The ends lost 7 bases at V and 9 bases at J; junction bases unmatched: 20. CDR3 DNA sequence: TGTGCCAGTATCCTAGATCCCAGACAGGGAAAGGTTCAAGCTTTCTTT. Translated: CASILDPRQGKVQAFF.

This clone was detected once. The V and J genes are TRBV28 and TRBJ1-4, with D uncertain. Trimming removed 2 bases at V and 8 bases at J, with 6 bases between. The germline V gene has CDR1 MDHEN and CDR2 SYDVKM. This CDR3 is built from 12 residues. This CDR3 is CASSLLAEKLFF. The DNA for the CDR3 is TGTGCCAGCAGTTTACTGGCGGAAAAACTGTTTTTT.

This clone was detected only a few times. This sequence joins TRBV6-6 and TRBJ1-2; TRBD1 matches 7 bases. CDR1 and CDR2 from the germline V gene are MNHNY and SVGAGI (reference sequence). V lost 2 bases, J lost 2 bases, and 2 bases stayed unmatched. This CDR3 region has 14 residues. CDR3 region: CASSYQGQNYGYTF. The CDR3 DNA is TGTGCCAGCAGTTACCAGGGACAGAACTATGGCTACACCTTC.

The chain is built from TRBV19 and TRBJ1-1; D not resolved. V was cut by 5 bases and J by 4 bases, with 11 bases left in between. This CDR3 is 13 amino acids long. Per the germline V gene, CDR1 is LNHDA and CDR2 is SQIVND (reference sequence). This CDR3 is CASSSLAGTEAFF. CDR3 nucleotide sequence: TGTGCCAGTAGTTCGCTGGCCGGCACTGAAGCTTTCTTT.

This clone has a single count. The rearrangement uses TRBV30 and TRBJ1-5, with D perhaps matching TRBD1 (6 bases). The CDR3 is 16 amino acids. Per the germline V gene, CDR1 is GTSNPN and CDR2 is SVGIG (reference sequence). Trimming removed 4 bases from V and 2 bases from J, with 18 bases in between. The CDR3, as DNA: TGTGCCTGGACCGTCCAGGGCAGGGGACGCAATCAGCCCCAGCATTTT. It translates to CAWTVQGRGRNQPQHF.

The genes are TRBV18 and TRBJ1-5; 8 bases fit TRBD1. This CDR3 comprises 17 residues. J lost 0 bases, V lost 6 bases, and 10 bases had no gene match. The V gene's germline CDR1 is KGHSH and CDR2 LQKENI. The CDR3 nucleotides read TGTGCCAGCTCCCCGGACAGGGCGGCGCGTAGCAATCAGCCCCAGCATTTT. Its protein product is CASSPDRAARSNQPQHF.

The chain joins TRBV5-5 to TRBJ1-4; D ambiguous. Germline-derived CDR1 and CDR2 are SGHKS and YYEKEE (reference sequence). V gave up 4 bases and J gave up 0 bases, with 10 bases separating them. CDR3 length equals 15 residues. CDR3 in amino acids: CASSPRLATNEKLFF. DNA for the CDR3: TGTGCCAGCAGCCCCCGACTGGCAACTAATGAAAAACTGTTTTTT.

The J gene is TRBJ1-2, the V gene TRBV5-1, with TRBD1 identical over 8 bases. There are 13 residues in the CDR3. V lost 4 bases and J lost 8; bases outside the gene matches: 7. Germline V gives CDR1 SGHRS, CDR2 YFSETQ. CDR3 in DNA: TGCGCCAGCAGCCTCATGACAGGGGACGGCTACACCTTC. Translating gives CASSLMTGDGYTF. The variable domain in full, with the rest retrieved from reference TRBV5-1 and TRBJ1-2, is KAGVTQTPRYLIKTRGQQVTLSCSPISGHRSVSWYQQTPGQGLQFLFEYFSETQRNKGNFPGRFSGRQFSNSRSEMNVSTLELGDSALYLCASSLMTGDGYTFGSGTRLTVV.

This chain uses TRBV7-8 with TRBJ1-5; 9 bases match TRBD1. Germline V gene sequence: CDR1 SGHVS, CDR2 FQNEAQ. The CDR3 is 14 residues long. Trimming at V came to 2 bases and at J to 6 bases, leaving 2 bases not matched to a gene. CDR3 residues: CASSLRTGAQPQHF. The CDR3 DNA follows: TGTGCCAGCAGCTTAAGGACAGGGGCTCAGCCCCAGCATTTT.

This clone was detected only once. The chain carries TRBV19 and TRBJ1-5; D gene uncertain. Germline CDR1 and CDR2: LNHDA and SQIVND (reference sequence). V lost 4 bases and J 3 bases, leaving 7 bases between the germline ends. This CDR3 region has 13 residues. The CDR3 protein is CASSNQDNQPQHF. CDR3 DNA: TGTGCCAGTAGTAATCAGGACAATCAGCCCCAGCATTTT.

The V gene is TRBV10-3, the J gene TRBJ2-1; the match to TRBD1 covers 8 bases. Germline trimming cut 8 bases from V and 0 bases from J; bases unmatched to any gene: 6. The germline gives CDR1 ENHRY, CDR2 SYGVKD. This CDR3 spans 15 amino acids. CDR3 loop: CAIGRQGSSYNEQFF. The CDR3 coding sequence is TGTGCCATCGGAAGACAGGGGAGCTCCTACAATGAGCAGTTCTTC.

This clone has more than one count but fewer than ten. This chain connects TRBV30 to TRBJ1-6; D not resolved. The CDR3 sequence is 13 residues long. CDR1 is GTSNPN, CDR2 SVGIG, per germline (reference sequence). V lost 4 bases and J lost 7, with 11 bases in between. The CDR3: CAWNYAGNSPLHF. CDR3 bases: TGTGCCTGGAATTACGCAGGAAATTCACCCCTCCACTTT.

The chain joins TRBV15 to TRBJ1-1, with 9 bases identical to TRBD1. In germline, CDR1 is LNHNV, CDR2 YYDKDF (reference sequence). The CDR3 has 13 residues. V dropped 8 bases and J dropped 0; count of bases not matched to a gene: 1. This CDR3 reads CATGQGMNTEAFF. Here the CDR3 DNA reads TGTGCCACCGGACAGGGGATGAACACTGAAGCTTTCTTT.

The chain links TRBV19 to TRBJ1-2; D possibly corresponds to TRBD1 (5 bases). The V gene's germline CDR1 is LNHDA and CDR2 SQIVND (reference sequence). The CDR3 extends over 14 amino acids. Trimming took 4 bases from V and 8 from J, leaving 17 bases between them. The DNA for the CDR3 is TGTGCCAGTAGTACAGGGTCCCATCCGGGAGGCTACACCTTC. It translates to CASSTGSHPGGYTF. Complete variable domain (other parts from reference TRBV19 and TRBJ1-2): DGGITQSPKYLFRKEGQNVTLSCEQNLNHDAMYWYRQDPGQGLRLIYYSQIVNDFQKGDIAEGYSVSREKKESFPLTVTSAQKNPTAFYLCASSTGSHPGGYTFGSGTRLTVV.